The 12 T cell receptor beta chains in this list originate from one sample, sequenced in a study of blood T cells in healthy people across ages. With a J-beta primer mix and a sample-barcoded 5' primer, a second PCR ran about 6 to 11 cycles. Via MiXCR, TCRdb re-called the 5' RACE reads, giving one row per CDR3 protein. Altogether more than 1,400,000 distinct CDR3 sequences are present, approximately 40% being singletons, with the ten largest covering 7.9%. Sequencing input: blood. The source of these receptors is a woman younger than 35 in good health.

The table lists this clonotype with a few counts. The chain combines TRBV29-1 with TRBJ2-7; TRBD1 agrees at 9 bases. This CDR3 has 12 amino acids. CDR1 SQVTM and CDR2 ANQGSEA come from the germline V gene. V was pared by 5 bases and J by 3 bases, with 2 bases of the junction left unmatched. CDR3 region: CSVRQGVYEQYF. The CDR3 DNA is TGCAGCGTTAGACAGGGGGTCTACGAGCAGTACTTC.

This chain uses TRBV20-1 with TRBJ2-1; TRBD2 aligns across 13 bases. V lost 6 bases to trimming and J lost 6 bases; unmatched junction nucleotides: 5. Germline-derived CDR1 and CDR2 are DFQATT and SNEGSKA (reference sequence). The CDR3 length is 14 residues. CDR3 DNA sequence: TGCAGTGCAGGGACTAGCGGGATAGGCAATGAGCAGTTCTTC. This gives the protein CSAGTSGIGNEQFF.

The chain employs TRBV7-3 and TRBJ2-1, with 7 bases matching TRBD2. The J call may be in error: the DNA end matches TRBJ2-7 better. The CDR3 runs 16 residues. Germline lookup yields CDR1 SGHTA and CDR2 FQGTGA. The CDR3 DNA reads TGTGCCAGCCCCACTGCGGCTAGCGGATCCTACAATGAGCAGTACTTC. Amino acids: CASPTAASGSYNEQYF.

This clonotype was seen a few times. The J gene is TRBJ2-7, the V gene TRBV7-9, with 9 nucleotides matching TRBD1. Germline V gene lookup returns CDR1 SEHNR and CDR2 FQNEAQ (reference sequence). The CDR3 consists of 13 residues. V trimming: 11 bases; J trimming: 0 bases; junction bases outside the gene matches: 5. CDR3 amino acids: CAVGTGTSYEQYF. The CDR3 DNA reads TGTGCCGTCGGGACAGGGACCTCCTACGAGCAGTACTTC.

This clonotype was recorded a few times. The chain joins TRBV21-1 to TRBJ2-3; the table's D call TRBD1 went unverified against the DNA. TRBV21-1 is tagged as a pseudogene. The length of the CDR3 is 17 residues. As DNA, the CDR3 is TGTGCCAGCAACCTAGACAGGACAGGGGGCGCGACAGATACGCAGTATTTT. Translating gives CASNLDRTGGATDTQYF.

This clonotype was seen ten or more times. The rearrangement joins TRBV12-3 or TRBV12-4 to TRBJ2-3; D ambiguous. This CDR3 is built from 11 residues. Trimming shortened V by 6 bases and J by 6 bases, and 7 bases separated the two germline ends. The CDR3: CASRLSDTQYF. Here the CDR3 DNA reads TGTGCCAGCAGGTTGTCGGATACGCAGTATTTT.

The CDR3 here is CASSSSGTNSTDTQYF. CDR3 nucleotides: TGTGCCAGCAGCTCGAGCGGGACCAATAGCACAGATACGCAGTATTTT. V and J are TRBV13 and TRBJ2-3, with 7 bases aligning to TRBD2. Looked up from germline, CDR1 is PRHDT and CDR2 is FYEKMQ (reference sequence). CDR3 size: 16 residues. With 4 bases clipped from V and 0 bases from J, the junction kept 7 bases outside the gene matches.

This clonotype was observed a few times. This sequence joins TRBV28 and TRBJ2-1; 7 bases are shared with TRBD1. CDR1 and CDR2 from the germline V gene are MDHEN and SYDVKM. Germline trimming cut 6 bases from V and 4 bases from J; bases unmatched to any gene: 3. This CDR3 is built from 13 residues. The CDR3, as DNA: TGTGCCAGCAGAAAGGGGGCATACAATGAGCAGTTCTTC. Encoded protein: CASRKGAYNEQFF.

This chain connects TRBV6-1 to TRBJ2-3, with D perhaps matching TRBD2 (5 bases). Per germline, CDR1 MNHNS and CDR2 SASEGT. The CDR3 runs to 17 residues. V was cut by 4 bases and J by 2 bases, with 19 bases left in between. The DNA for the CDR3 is TGTGCCAGCAGTGGAACCTATGGCGGCGGGCCCACAGATACGCAGTATTTT. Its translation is CASSGTYGGGPTDTQYF.

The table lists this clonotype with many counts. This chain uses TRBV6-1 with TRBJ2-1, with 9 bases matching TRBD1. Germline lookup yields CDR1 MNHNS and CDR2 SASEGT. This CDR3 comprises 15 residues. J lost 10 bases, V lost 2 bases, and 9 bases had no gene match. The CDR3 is CASSEPGQGYQEQFF. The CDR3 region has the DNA TGTGCCAGCAGTGAACCGGGACAGGGATACCAGGAGCAGTTCTTC.

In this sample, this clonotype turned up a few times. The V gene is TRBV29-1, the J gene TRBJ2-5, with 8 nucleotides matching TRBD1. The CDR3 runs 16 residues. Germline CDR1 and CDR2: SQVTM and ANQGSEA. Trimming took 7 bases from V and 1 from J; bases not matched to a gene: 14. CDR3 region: CSAEGWAGGLQETQYF. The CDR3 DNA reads TGCAGCGCCGAAGGGTGGGCAGGGGGCCTCCAAGAGACCCAGTACTTC.

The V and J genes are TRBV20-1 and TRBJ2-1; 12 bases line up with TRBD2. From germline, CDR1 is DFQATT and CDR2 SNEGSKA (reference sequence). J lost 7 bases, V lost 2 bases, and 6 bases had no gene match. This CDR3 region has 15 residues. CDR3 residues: CSARPLAGGGNEQFF. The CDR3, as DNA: TGCAGTGCTAGACCACTAGCGGGAGGCGGGAATGAGCAGTTCTTC.